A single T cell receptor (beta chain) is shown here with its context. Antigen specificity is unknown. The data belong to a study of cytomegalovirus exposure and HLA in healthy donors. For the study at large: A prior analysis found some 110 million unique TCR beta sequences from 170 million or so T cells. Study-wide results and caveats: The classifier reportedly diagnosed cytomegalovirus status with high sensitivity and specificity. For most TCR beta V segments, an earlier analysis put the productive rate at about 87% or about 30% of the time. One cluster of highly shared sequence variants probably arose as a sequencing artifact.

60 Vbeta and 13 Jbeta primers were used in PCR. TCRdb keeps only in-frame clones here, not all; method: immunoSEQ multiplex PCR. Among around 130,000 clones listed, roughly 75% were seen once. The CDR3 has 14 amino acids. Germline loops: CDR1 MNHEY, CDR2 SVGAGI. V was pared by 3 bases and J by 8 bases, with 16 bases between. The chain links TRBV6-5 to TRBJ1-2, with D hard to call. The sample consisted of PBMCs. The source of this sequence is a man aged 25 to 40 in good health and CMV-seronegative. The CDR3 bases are TGTGCCAGCAGTTATCTCCCACCCAGAGGCGGCTACACCTTC. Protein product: CASSYLPPRGGYTF.